The entry below gives a single TCR beta chain sequence along with its context. These data originate in a study of CD8 T cells in Susac syndrome. It was with random hexamers that roughly 0.5 to 1 ug RNA was reverse transcribed. TCRdb recomputed calls from the immunoSEQ multiplex PCR reads with MiXCR, one row per CDR3 protein. The table lists over 150,000 distinct CDR3 sequences, 80% to 95% of them singletons, with roughly 0.098% in the top ten. CD8+ and CD4+ T cells from blood underwent TCR beta sequencing. The sequence derives from a human donor with multiple sclerosis. The sequenced material came from CD4+ T cells from PBMCs.

CDR3: CASRPLFGGGRETQYF. The CDR3 region has the DNA TGTGCCAGCAGACCCCTATTTGGGGGGGGTAGGGAGACCCAGTACTTC. The chain links TRBV6-1 to TRBJ2-5; 7 positions match TRBD2. This CDR3 region has 16 residues. Germline V gene lookup returns CDR1 MNHNS and CDR2 SASEGT. J gave up 5 bases and V 6 bases, and 15 bases lay outside the gene matches.